These 5 T cell receptor beta chains were sequenced from one sample in a study of breast tumors, draining lymph nodes, adjacent tissues. Samples came from axillary lymph nodes draining the breast cancer. TCRdb reanalysed the multiplex PCR reads using MiXCR and keeps one entry per CDR3 protein. The sample has fewer than 200,000 distinct CDR3 sequences, roughly 30% seen once; the top ten hold about 4.5%. Sequencing used axillary lymph node tissue. The receptors were gathered from a female donor with breast cancer. Some clones in this sample may be carry-over from other donors' samples.

Comment on this clonotype: Its ends do not fully match the called genes, so a read error is possible. The chain uses TRBV5-6 and TRBJ2-3; 8 nucleotides align to TRBD1. Per germline, CDR1 SGHDT and CDR2 YYEEEE. The CDR3 has 17 residues. CDR3: CASSPDPTGVGTDMQYF. The CDR3, as DNA: TGTGCCAGCAGCCCGGACCCGACAGGGGTCGGCACAGATATGCAGTATTTT.

This clonotype was seen a few times. The J gene is TRBJ2-3, the V gene TRBV18; tentative D call: TRBD1 (6 bases). Trimming left V 0 bases short and J 0 bases short, with 10 bases between. CDR1 is KGHSH and CDR2 is LQKENI in the germline V gene. The CDR3 totals 16 residues. The CDR3 DNA follows: TGTGCCAGCTCACCACCGGACAGCTATAGCACAGATACGCAGTATTTT. Residues: CASSPPDSYSTDTQYF. The full variable domain, its missing parts supplied by reference TRBV18 and TRBJ2-3, is NAGVMQNPRHLVRRRGQEARLRCSPMKGHSHVYWYRQLPEEGLKFMVYLQKENIIDESGMPKERFSAEFPKEGPSILRIQQVVRGDSAAYFCASSPPDSYSTDTQYFGPGTRLTVL.

This clonotype has ten or more counts. The rearrangement uses TRBV10-3 and TRBJ1-2, with TRBD1 matching 10 bases. The CDR3 has 16 residues. Germline CDR1 ENHRY, CDR2 SYGVKD. The V gene end was trimmed by 2 bases and the J gene end by 10 bases; junction bases not matched to a gene: 13. CDR3 nucleotides: TGTGCCATCAGTGAGGGGACAGGGGCCTCGGGGTGGCCCTACACCTTC. This codes for CAISEGTGASGWPYTF.

This clonotype has a count of ten or more. This sequence joins TRBV9 and TRBJ1-2; D is ambiguous. V dropped 2 bases and J dropped 1 base, with 6 bases sitting between them. CDR1 is SGDLS, CDR2 YYNGEE, per germline. The CDR3 extends over 13 amino acids. The CDR3 region is CASSVDHNYGYTF. The CDR3 nucleotides are TGTGCCAGCAGCGTGGACCATAACTATGGCTACACCTTC.

There are many counts of this clonotype. The chain couples TRBV27 to TRBJ2-5, with D maybe TRBD1 (5 bases). Trimming took 4 bases from V and 5 from J, leaving 11 bases between them. The CDR3 extends over 13 amino acids. Germline assignment: CDR1 MNHEY and CDR2 SMNVEV (reference sequence). Here the CDR3 DNA reads TGTGCCAGCAGTTCAGGGCAGTGGGAGACCCAGTACTTC. It encodes CASSSGQWETQYF.